The 11 T cell receptor beta chains below come from one sample, sequenced in a study of low-dose radiotherapy and immunotherapy resistance in tumors. First-strand cDNA relied on TRAV- and TRBV-specific primers spanning alpha and beta chains. Amplification, which lasted approximately 20 PCR cycles, used a constant-region primer and V-primer adapter to amplify TCRs. Via MiXCR, TCRdb re-called the reads, giving one row per CDR3 protein. The sample shows 6,000 to 6,500 distinct CDR3 sequences, about 71% of them seen only once. Receptors originate from a human donor with advanced metastatic prostate, ovarian, gallbladder or colorectal cancer (not recorded which). This table probably holds off-target reads from a library built for another chain.

The chain employs TRBV6-1 and TRBJ2-1; 10 bases agree with TRBD2. The germline V gene encodes CDR1 MNHNS and CDR2 SASEGT. The CDR3 runs 16 residues. V lost 1 base and J lost 8; bases outside the gene matches: 8. The CDR3 is CASSEEASGRRHEQFF. The CDR3 DNA sequence: TGTGCCAGCAGTGAAGAGGCTAGCGGGAGAAGGCATGAGCAGTTCTTC.

The chain couples TRBV28 to TRBJ1-6; possibly TRBD1 for D (6 bases). Germline CDR1 MDHEN, CDR2 SYDVKM. V was trimmed by 7 bases and J by 8 bases, leaving 18 bases between them. The CDR3 is 15 amino acids. The CDR3 DNA reads TGTGCCAGCAAGAGACAGGAATCGGCGTATTCACCCCTCCACTTT. It yields the protein CASKRQESAYSPLHF.

This rearrangement joins TRBV20-1 to TRBJ2-7; D gene uncertain. The V gene's germline CDR1 is DFQATT and CDR2 SNEGSKA (reference sequence). Trimming pared 0 bases from V and 0 bases from J, leaving 9 bases between. CDR3 length: 14 amino acids. CDR3 amino acids: CSARDLGYSYEQYF. DNA for the CDR3: TGCAGTGCTAGAGATCTCGGCTACTCCTACGAGCAGTACTTC.

The gene calls are TRBV18 and TRBJ2-3; D is unclear. The CDR3 has 12 amino acids. Germline V gene data show CDR1 as KGHSH and CDR2 as LQKENI. With 4 bases removed from V and 3 bases from J, the gap between germline ends came to 5 bases. In DNA, the CDR3 is TGTGCCAGCTCACTTCTTACAGATACGCAGTATTTT. It encodes CASSLLTDTQYF.

This chain joins TRBV3-1 and TRBJ2-1, with D tentatively TRBD1 (6 bases). V lost 4 bases and J 6 bases, leaving 22 bases between the germline ends. The germline gives CDR1 LGHDT, CDR2 YNNKEL (reference sequence). The CDR3 has 17 residues. The CDR3 DNA reads as TGTGCCAGCAGCCCGCATGGGGGCAGGGTTAAGGGCAATGAGCAGTTCTTC. Its translation: CASSPHGGRVKGNEQFF.

The chain carries TRBV5-8 and TRBJ2-7; D uncertain. V was cut by 5 bases and J by 3 bases, with 12 bases left in between. The CDR3 is 13 residues long. Germline values: CDR1 SGHTS, CDR2 YDEGEE. CDR3 DNA sequence: TGTGCCAGCAGGAAGCTACAATACTACGAGCAGTACTTC. Translated, it gives CASRKLQYYEQYF.

This rearrangement joins TRBV6-1 to TRBJ2-7; 9 nucleotides agree with TRBD1. The CDR3 has 14 amino acids. V shed 8 bases and J 3 bases; nucleotides not matched to a gene: 8. CDR1 is MNHNS, CDR2 SASEGT, per germline. In DNA form, the CDR3 reads TGTGCCAGCCATCCGGGACAGGGAGTCTACGAGCAGTACTTC. This translates into CASHPGQGVYEQYF.

The V call is TRBV29-1, the J call TRBJ2-7; D possibly corresponds to TRBD1 (6 bases). Germline CDR1 SQVTM, CDR2 ANQGSEA. V shed 6 bases and J shed 1 base, with 16 bases lying between them. This CDR3 comprises 14 residues. CDR3 bases: TGCAGCGTGGTAGGACAGATGAAATCCTACGAGCAGTACTTC. Amino acids: CSVVGQMKSYEQYF.

The genes are TRBV10-3 and TRBJ2-1; 10 bases agree with TRBD2. The junction had 5 bases not matched to a gene; V was cut back by 10 bases and J by 5 bases. CDR1 and CDR2 from the germline V gene are ENHRY and SYGVKD. There are 13 residues in the CDR3. CDR3 nucleotide sequence: TGTGCCACCCTAGCGGGAGAAGACAATGAGCAGTTCTTC. Protein sequence: CATLAGEDNEQFF.

The gene calls are TRBV5-1 and TRBJ2-1; 9 bases agree with TRBD1. The V and J ends lost 7 bases and 6 bases, in that order; junction bases with no gene match: 8. Germline assignment: CDR1 SGHRS and CDR2 YFSETQ. CDR3 length: 14 residues. The CDR3 DNA is TGCGCCAGCCAAGGACAGGGGTCTCGCAATGAGCAGTTCTTC. Translated, it gives CASQGQGSRNEQFF.

The rearrangement joins TRBV28 to TRBJ1-1; no reliable D call. Germline V lookup: CDR1 MDHEN, CDR2 SYDVKM. Trimming took 5 bases from V and 1 from J, leaving 8 bases between them. This CDR3 is 13 amino acids long. CDR3 in DNA: TGTGCCAGCAGTGTAGTAGAGAACACTGAAGCTTTCTTT. It specifies CASSVVENTEAFF.